What follows is one T cell receptor (beta chain) and its context. Its antigen is currently unknown. This entry comes from a study of CD8 T cells in Susac syndrome. The authors reverse transcribed roughly 0.5 to 1 ug RNA with random hexamers. Multiplex immunoSEQ PCR targeted 54 Vbeta and 13 Jbeta TCR beta segments. Using its own MiXCR run on the immunoSEQ multiplex PCR reads, TCRdb lists one record per CDR3 protein. The table has around 130,000 distinct CDR3 sequences, about 93% seen once; the top ten hold about 0.29%. TEMRA cells were FACS-enriched, while CD8+ and CD4+ T cells were negatively isolated. The CDR3 is made up of 15 amino acids. V was trimmed by 3 bases and J by 2 bases, leaving 14 bases between them. In germline, CDR1 is MNHEY, CDR2 SMNVEV (reference sequence). Findings and limits, study-wide: CD8+ clonal expansion in Susac was maximal in TEMRA cells and in active patients. The authors found sixteen Susac-specific public clones in total CD8+ repertoires and roughly five in CD8+ TEMRA repertoires.

What was sequenced was CD8+ T cells from PBMCs. This receptor was obtained from a human donor with Susac syndrome. The chain combines TRBV27 with TRBJ2-7; D tentatively reads TRBD1 or TRBD2 (5 bases each). CDR3 DNA sequence: TGTGCCAGCAGTTTGGGGACCAGAGGGCCCTACGAGCAGTACTTC. This gives the protein CASSLGTRGPYEQYF.